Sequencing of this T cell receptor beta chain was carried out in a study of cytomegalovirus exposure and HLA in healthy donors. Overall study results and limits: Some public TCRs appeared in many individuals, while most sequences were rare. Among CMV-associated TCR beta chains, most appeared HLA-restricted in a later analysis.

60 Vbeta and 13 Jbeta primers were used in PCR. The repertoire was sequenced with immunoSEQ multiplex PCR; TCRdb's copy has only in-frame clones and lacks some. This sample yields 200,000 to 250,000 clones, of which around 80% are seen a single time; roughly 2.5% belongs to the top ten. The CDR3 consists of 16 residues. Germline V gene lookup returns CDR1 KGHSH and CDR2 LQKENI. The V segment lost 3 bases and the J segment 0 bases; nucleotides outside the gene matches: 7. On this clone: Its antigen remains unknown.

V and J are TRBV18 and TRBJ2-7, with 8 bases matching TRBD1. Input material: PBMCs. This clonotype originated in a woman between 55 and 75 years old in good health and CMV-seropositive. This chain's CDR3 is CASSPTGGANSYEQYF. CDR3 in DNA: TGTGCCAGCTCACCCACAGGGGGAGCAAACTCCTACGAGCAGTACTTC.